The present entry profiles one T cell receptor beta chain with its context. This entry is derived from a study of blood T cell repertoires in COVID-19. For the study at large: Nucleic acid was either cDNA or gDNA, and it came from T cells, B-cell-depleted T cells, or PBMCs.

The CDR3 contains 15 residues. Trimming cost V 2 bases and J 0 bases, with 8 bases left between them. Germline V gives CDR1 KGHSH, CDR2 LQKENI. This table comes from immunoSEQ multiplex PCR, and its TCRdb copy is limited to in-frame clones, with some not included. The data show a few hundred thousand clones, approximately 85% seen once. The TCR sequence derives from a human donor with COVID-19, enrolled during active disease. The donor label of this sample is uncertain. The chain employs TRBV18 and TRBJ1-5; weak D call: TRBD1 (5 bases). The sequenced sample consisted of peripheral blood. The CDR3 protein is CASSPGGDSNQPQHF. The CDR3 DNA sequence: TGTGCCAGCTCACCAGGAGGGGATAGCAATCAGCCCCAGCATTTT. The variable domain in full, with the rest retrieved from reference TRBV18 and TRBJ1-5, is NAGVMQNPRHLVRRRGQEARLRCSPMKGHSHVYWYRQLPEEGLKFMVYLQKENIIDESGMPKERFSAEFPKEGPSILRIQQVVRGDSAAYFCASSPGGDSNQPQHFGDGTRLSIL.